These 21 T cell receptor beta chains originate from one sample sequenced in a study of T cell therapy after organ transplantation (dated by TCRdb to the late 2010s). Libraries were built with the immunoSEQ multiplex PCR assay. Sourced from immuneACCESS, this table was stored by TCRdb with only in-frame sequences that have V and J called. A share of the clones is absent; for the studies checked, an unresolved V gene accounts for under half, and the remainder has no known explanation. The sample records fewer than 25,000 clones, around 84% of which are singletons. The biggest ten clones account for around 36% of the sample. No antigens are known for them. According to the study, the label for this sample's time point signals: 20-29 weeks after completion of therapy. Source: CD8+ T cells from blood, taken after autologous CMV-specific T cell therapy. The receptors were gathered from a human patient who had received a solid organ transplant and had CMV disease. After a transplant, not all T cells may be the patient's own; some may come from the graft donor.

The rearrangement uses TRBV6-6 and TRBJ2-7; D is unclear. Between the trimmed V and J ends, which lost 0 bases and 6 bases, there was a span of 3 bases. The CDR3 runs 11 residues. Per the germline V gene, CDR1 is MNHNY and CDR2 is SVGAGI (reference sequence). The DNA for the CDR3 is TGTGCCAGCAGTTACTCGACCGAGCAGTACTTC. This codes for CASSYSTEQYF.

The gene calls are TRBV21-1 and TRBJ2-2; the tabulated D call, TRBD1, remains unverified against the DNA. TRBV21-1 is described as a pseudogene. The CDR3 has 16 residues. This CDR3 is CATSGQGASNTGELFF. Written as DNA, the CDR3 is TGTGCCACCAGCGGACAGGGGGCGTCGAACACCGGGGAGCTGTTTTTT.

The chain couples TRBV4-2 to TRBJ2-3; 7 bases map to TRBD2. Germline values: CDR1 LGHNA, CDR2 YNFKEQ. J was trimmed by 0 bases and V by 6 bases; bases with no gene match: 6. The length of the CDR3 is 15 residues. CDR3 region: CASSQRDPSTDTQYF. For the CDR3, the DNA is TGTGCCAGCAGTCAGCGGGACCCAAGCACAGATACGCAGTATTTT.

This rearrangement joins TRBV28 to TRBJ2-2; no clear D. Per germline, CDR1 MDHEN and CDR2 SYDVKM. V was shortened by 1 base and J by 0 bases, with 6 bases between the two germline ends. The CDR3 loop spans 15 amino acids. The CDR3 loop reads CASSLLRPNTGELFF. The CDR3 DNA reads TGTGCCAGCAGTTTATTGCGGCCGAACACCGGGGAGCTGTTTTTT.

J is TRBJ2-7 and V is TRBV10-3; the D gene is possibly TRBD2 (6 bases). The germline V and J ends were trimmed by 6 bases and 0 bases, with 12 bases remaining between them. Germline V CDR1 and CDR2: ENHRY, SYGVKD. The CDR3 length is 14 residues. DNA for the CDR3: TGTGCCATCAGCGAACCGCGGGACTCCTACGAGCAGTACTTC. Translation gives CAISEPRDSYEQYF.

This clone was seen more than once but under ten times. CDR3 nucleotides: TGTGCCAGCGGACAAACCTATAATTCACCCCTCCACTTT. This gives the protein CASGQTYNSPLHF. The chain combines TRBV6-5 with TRBJ1-6; a possible D gene is TRBD1 (5 bases). Trimming took 8 bases from V and 2 from J, leaving 7 bases between them. This CDR3 is 13 amino acids long. The V gene's germline CDR1 is MNHEY and CDR2 SVGAGI.

V gene TRBV20-1 combines with J gene TRBJ2-1; D unclear. Germline CDR1 DFQATT, CDR2 SNEGSKA (reference sequence). Trimming stripped 5 bases from V and 4 bases from J, with 3 bases between. The CDR3 spans 10 residues. The DNA for the CDR3 is TGCAGTGCTGTATACAATGAGCAGTTCTTC. Translated: CSAVYNEQFF.

This clone has a handful of counts. The chain is built from TRBV6-5 and TRBJ1-1, with D hard to call. There are 13 residues in the CDR3. V gave up 0 bases and J gave up 1 base, with 3 bases separating them. Per the germline V gene, CDR1 is MNHEY and CDR2 is SVGAGI. CDR3 residues: CASSYSSNTEAFF. CDR3 coding DNA: TGTGCCAGCAGTTACTCATCGAACACTGAAGCTTTCTTT.

This chain uses TRBV6-6 with TRBJ1-2; possibly TRBD1 for D (5 bases). The CDR3 runs 11 residues. V dropped 8 bases and J dropped 8 bases, with 12 bases sitting between them. Per the germline V gene, CDR1 is MNHNY and CDR2 is SVGAGI (reference sequence). The CDR3 nucleotides read TGTGCCAGCGACGGGGCCGGGGGCTACACCTTC. It translates to CASDGAGGYTF.

The chain has TRBV9 and TRBJ2-5, with D tentatively TRBD2 (6 bases). CDR3 size: 15 residues. The V gene's germline CDR1 is SGDLS and CDR2 YYNGEE. V was cut by 0 bases and J by 3 bases, with 12 bases left in between. CDR3: CASSVGGLRKETQYF. DNA of the CDR3: TGTGCCAGCAGCGTAGGGGGACTTCGAAAAGAGACCCAGTACTTC.

Worth noting for this clone: An end of the junction differs from the germline gene, which may be a read error. The chain employs TRBV7-2 and TRBJ1-5, with D perhaps matching TRBD1 (5 bases). The CDR3 sequence is 14 residues long. CDR1 SGHTA and CDR2 FQGNSA come from the germline V gene. CDR3 loop: CASSPRGSSQPQHF. The CDR3 region has the DNA TGTGCCAGCAGCCCGCGGGGGAGCAGTCAGCCCCAGCATTTT.

The V and J genes are TRBV4-2 and TRBJ2-1; 8 nucleotides align to TRBD1. Germline V gene lookup returns CDR1 LGHNA and CDR2 YNFKEQ. With V trimmed by 6 bases and J by 1 base, 5 bases remained unmatched. This CDR3 spans 15 amino acids. The CDR3, as DNA: TGTGCCAGCAGTCGGACAGGGTGGTCCTACAATGAGCAGTTCTTC. Translated: CASSRTGWSYNEQFF.

The chain joins TRBV4-2 to TRBJ2-1; D may correspond to TRBD1 or TRBD2 (5 bases each). Trimming removed 3 bases at V and 4 bases at J, with 13 bases between. Per the germline V gene, CDR1 is LGHNA and CDR2 is YNFKEQ. This CDR3 has 15 residues. CDR3 coding DNA: TGTGCCAGCAGCCAGGGGACCATAGTTTACAATGAGCAGTTCTTC. It codes for CASSQGTIVYNEQFF.

This clone was observed a few times. The V gene is TRBV4-3, the J gene TRBJ1-1; weak D call: TRBD1 (5 bases). Germline CDR1 reads LGHNA; CDR2 reads YSLEER. This CDR3 is 16 amino acids long. The V gene lost 0 bases and the J gene lost 0 bases, with 11 bases spanning the gap. CDR3 protein: CASSQEAGTVNTEAFF. The CDR3 bases are TGCGCCAGCAGCCAAGAGGCCGGGACCGTGAACACTGAAGCTTTCTTT.

The CDR3 DNA reads TGTGCCAGCAGCCATGATGTCACCGGGGGCTACGAGCAGTACTTC. Its protein product is CASSHDVTGGYEQYF. The chain joins TRBV4-2 to TRBJ2-7, with D possibly being TRBD2 (6 bases). Trimming stripped 3 bases from V and 3 bases from J, with 15 bases between. The CDR3 spans 15 residues. Germline assignment: CDR1 LGHNA and CDR2 YNFKEQ.

A note on this clone: Different DNA sequences within this sample yield the same CDR3. This rearrangement joins TRBV27 to TRBJ2-7; maybe TRBD1 (6 bases). Trimming removed 2 bases at V and 3 bases at J, with 8 bases between. In germline, CDR1 is MNHEY, CDR2 SMNVEV (reference sequence). The CDR3 runs 13 residues. The CDR3 here is CASSLGTSYEQYF. CDR3 in DNA: TGTGCCAGCAGTTTAGGGACAAGCTACGAGCAGTACTTC.

The CDR3 is CASSLRTGGNQPQHF. The CDR3 coding sequence is TGTGCCAGCAGCTTACGGACAGGGGGCAATCAGCCCCAGCATTTT. V is TRBV7-8 and J is TRBJ1-5; TRBD1 matches 9 bases. Trimming removed 2 bases from V and 2 bases from J; junction bases left unmatched: 1. From germline, CDR1 is SGHVS and CDR2 FQNEAQ. The CDR3 totals 15 residues.

The CDR3 loop is CASSFHGTSGINEQFF. CDR3 nucleotides: TGTGCCAGCAGCTTCCACGGGACTAGCGGGATCAATGAGCAGTTCTTC. The rearrangement uses TRBV7-2 and TRBJ2-1, with 13 bases identical to TRBD2. V lost 3 bases and J lost 6; bases outside the gene matches: 5. The germline gives CDR1 SGHTA, CDR2 FQGNSA. The CDR3 is 16 residues long. Full variable domain (rest looked up from reference TRBV7-2 and TRBJ2-1): GAGVSQSPSNKVTEKGKDVELRCDPISGHTALYWYRQSLGQGLEFLIYFQGNSAPDKSGLPSDRFSAERTGGSVSTLTIQRTQQEDSAVYLCASSFHGTSGINEQFFGPGTRLTVL.

The rearrangement links TRBV6-5 to TRBJ1-1; D gene unclear. The germline V gene encodes CDR1 MNHEY and CDR2 SVGAGI. This CDR3 has 12 residues. Trimming cost V 11 bases and J 4 bases, with 14 bases left between them. Here the CDR3 reads CASLGGRTEAFF. For the CDR3, the DNA is TGTGCCTCCCTAGGAGGGCGCACTGAAGCTTTCTTT.

The chain couples TRBV27 to TRBJ2-7, with D perhaps assigned TRBD1 or TRBD2 (7 bases each). The CDR3 runs to 16 residues. Between the trimmed V and J ends, which lost 3 bases and 3 bases, there was a span of 18 bases. CDR1 and CDR2 from the germline V gene are MNHEY and SMNVEV (reference sequence). The DNA of the CDR3 is TGTGCCAGCAGTTTTGGGGCAGGGGGGGCCCACTACGAGCAGTACTTC. Translation gives CASSFGAGGAHYEQYF.

The CDR3 nucleotides are TGTGCCAGCAGCGCCCCGAGCGGGGGGAACGAAAAGGAAGAGACCCAGTACTTC. Translation gives CASSAPSGGNEKEETQYF. The genes are TRBV9 and TRBJ2-5; 9 bases map to TRBD2. After removal of 3 bases from V and 3 bases from J, the junction contained 15 bases not matched to a gene. Germline CDR1 is SGDLS and CDR2 is YYNGEE. This CDR3 comprises 18 residues.